This TCR beta chain was sequenced for a study of metastatic and nonmetastatic thyroid tumors. Study as a whole: Repertoire data that came from the blood and tumor or nodule tissue of malignant and benign thyroid patients were compared.

All patients were untreated before thyroid surgery. V lost 6 bases to trimming and J lost 8 bases; unmatched junction nucleotides: 11. Per germline, CDR1 MNHEY and CDR2 SVGAGI. The CDR3 contains 14 residues. Study-level results: Reportedly, malignant thyroid tumors had significantly higher TCR beta diversity than benign nodules, in blood and tumor.

Under the authors' procedure: Clinicopathological groups of papillary thyroid cancer showed CDR3 differences that were used to build a distant-metastasis classifier. Through MiXCR, TCRdb re-clonotyped the PCR reads. The V and J calls and clone size are TCRdb's, not the authors'. The table shows approximately 4,200 clones, with about 23% occurring only once. On this clone: As yet, its antigen is unknown.

The clonotype was recovered from a male donor with papillary thyroid cancer or a benign thyroid nodule (not recorded which). Some clones in this sample may be carry-over from other donors' samples. The chain carries TRBV6-5 and TRBJ1-2; TRBD1 aligns across 8 bases. Sequencing input: tumor tissue. The CDR3 sequence: CASRHSGGAGGYTF. CDR3 bases: TGTGCCAGCAGACACTCAGGGGGCGCAGGGGGCTACACCTTC.